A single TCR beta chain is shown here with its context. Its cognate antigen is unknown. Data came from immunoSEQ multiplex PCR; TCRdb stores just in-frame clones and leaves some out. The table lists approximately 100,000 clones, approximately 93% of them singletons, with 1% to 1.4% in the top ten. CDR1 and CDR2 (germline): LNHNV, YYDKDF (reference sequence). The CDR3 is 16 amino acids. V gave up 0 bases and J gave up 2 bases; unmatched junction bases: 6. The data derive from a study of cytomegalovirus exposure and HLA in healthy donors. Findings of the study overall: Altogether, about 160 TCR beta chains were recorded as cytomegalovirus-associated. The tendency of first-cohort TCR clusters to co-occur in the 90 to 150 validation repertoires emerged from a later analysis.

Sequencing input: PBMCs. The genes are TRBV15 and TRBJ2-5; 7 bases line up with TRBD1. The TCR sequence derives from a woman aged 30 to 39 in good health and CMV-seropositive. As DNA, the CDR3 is TGTGCCACCAGCAGAGAGAGGGCAGGGGGTCAAGAGACCCAGTACTTC. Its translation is CATSRERAGGQETQYF. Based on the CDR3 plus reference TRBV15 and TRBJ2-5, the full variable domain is DAMVIQNPRYQVTQFGKPVTLSCSQTLNHNVMYWYQQKSSQAPKLLFHYYDKDFNNEADTPDNFQSRRPNTSFCFLDIRSPGLGDTAMYLCATSRERAGGQETQYFGPGTRLLVL.